These 32 T cell receptor beta chains share one sample of origin, sequenced in a study of tumor-infiltrating lymphocytes in primary liver carcinoma. With a constant-region primer, TCR beta cDNA was made from 450 to 550 ng of total RNA. Investigators got TCR beta libraries out of three nested multiplex PCR rounds, done with slightly modified ARM-PCR. The first two PCR rounds, approximately 10 cycles each, used TRBV1-TRBV30 forward primers and a C-beta reverse primer. TCRdb re-analysed the multiplex PCR reads in MiXCR, keeping a single row per CDR3 protein. The table has around 100,000 distinct CDR3 sequences, about 70% seen once; the top ten hold 12%. Investigators took RNA and DNA out together from 20-30 mg of unsorted bulk tissue. Sample: liver tumor tissue from sampling region 2. Sample subset: tumor region T2, inferior pole. These receptors came from a woman aged 55-70 years with primary liver carcinoma and hepatitis B virus infection.

A note on this clonotype: Sequence at one end of the junction differs from germline and may be a read error. J is TRBJ2-3 and V is TRBV6-2 or TRBV6-3; D remains ambiguous. Germline V gene sequence: CDR1 MNHEY, CDR2 SVGEGT. The length of the CDR3 is 13 residues. CDR3 region: CTSSYADVVTQYF. The CDR3 bases are TGTACCAGCAGTTACGCTGATGTGGTTACGCAGTATTTT.

As to this clonotype: This could be a read error, since a much larger clone is one nucleotide away. The chain joins TRBV10-2 to TRBJ1-2; 7 bases line up with TRBD1. With V trimmed by 5 bases and J by 10 bases, 16 bases remained unmatched. The germline CDR1 and CDR2 sequences are WSHSY and SAAADI. The CDR3 runs 15 residues. The CDR3 nucleotides read TGCGCCAGCAGTCCCACAGGGGCGCTCTCGCATGTCTACACCTTC. It translates to CASSPTGALSHVYTF.

This clonotype was counted once. A read error is likely, as this CDR3 ends without the conserved phenylalanine or tryptophan. CDR3 in DNA: TGTGTCAGCAGCTTAGTTCAACTAGCGCACGAGCAGTACTCC. Protein product: CVSSLVQLAHEQYS. J is TRBJ2-7 and V is TRBV11-2, with 7 bases aligning to TRBD2. Germline V gene lookup returns CDR1 SGHAT and CDR2 FQNNGV. This CDR3 comprises 14 residues.

This clonotype was detected only once. One end of the junction varies from germline; a read error may be responsible. V is TRBV4-1 and J is TRBJ2-3, with 15 positions matching TRBD2. The CDR3 runs to 20 residues. From germline, CDR1 is MGHRA and CDR2 YSYEKL. CDR3: CVSSQAPLRTSGRATDTQYF. DNA for the CDR3: TGCGTCAGCAGCCAAGCCCCCCTTCGGACTAGCGGGAGGGCCACAGATACGCAGTATTTT.

This clonotype was seen at least ten times. This chain uses TRBV5-1 with TRBJ1-1; TRBD1 aligns across 8 bases. V shed 1 base and J 6 bases; nucleotides not matched to a gene: 5. Per the germline V gene, CDR1 is SGHRS and CDR2 is YFSETQ. The CDR3 is made up of 14 amino acids. This chain's CDR3 is CASSLTGGRAEAFF. Written as DNA, the CDR3 is TGCGCCAGCAGCTTGACAGGGGGTCGGGCTGAAGCTTTCTTT.

Regarding this clonotype: One end of the junction is discordant with germline, which a read error may explain. V gene TRBV11-3 combines with J gene TRBJ2-3; D perhaps matches TRBD1 (6 bases). Germline V gene data show CDR1 as SGHNT and CDR2 as YENEEA. This CDR3 region has 16 residues. The CDR3 region is CANSPRQVSSIDTQYF. For the CDR3, the DNA is TGTGCCAACAGCCCCCGACAGGTGTCAAGCATAGATACGCAGTATTTT. The variable domain in full, with the rest retrieved from reference TRBV11-3 and TRBJ2-3, is EAGVVQSPRYKIIEKKQPVAFWCNPISGHNTLYWYLQNLGQGPELLIRYENEEAVDDSQLPKDRFSAERLKGVDSTLKIQPAELGDSAVYLCANSPRQVSSIDTQYFGPGTRLTVL.

About this clonotype: A much larger clone lies one base from this, so it may be a read error. The V and J genes are TRBV5-1 and TRBJ2-3; 9 bases line up with TRBD2. Germline V gives CDR1 SGHRS, CDR2 YFSETQ. This CDR3 comprises 16 residues. CDR3 sequence reads: CASSLRAGGRTDMQYF. The CDR3 DNA reads TGCGCCAGCAGCTTACGAGCGGGAGGCCGCACAGATATGCAGTATTTT.

The genes are TRBV5-1 and TRBJ2-7; D perhaps matches TRBD1 (6 bases). Per germline, CDR1 SGHRS and CDR2 YFSETQ. This CDR3 is built from 14 residues. The V end was cut by 7 bases, the J end by 2 bases, with 16 bases between. The DNA of the CDR3 is TGCGCCAGCGCCCCGGGACATGAGGCCTACGAGCAGTACTTC. Its protein is CASAPGHEAYEQYF.

Concerning this clonotype itself: This may be a read error: a much more frequent sequence differs by one nucleotide. The J gene is TRBJ1-1, the V gene TRBV30, with D uncertain. This CDR3 has 11 residues. Germline CDR1 GTSNPN, CDR2 SVGIG (reference sequence). This CDR3 reads CTWSINREAFF. The CDR3 nucleotides read TGTACCTGGAGTATAAACAGAGAAGCTTTCTTT.

Details on this clonotype: The junction shows a germline mismatch at one end, possibly a read error. This chain uses TRBV4-2 with TRBJ2-7; D might be TRBD1 (6 bases). Germline values: CDR1 LGHNA, CDR2 YNFKEQ. The CDR3 loop spans 17 amino acids. As DNA, the CDR3 is TGTGCCACCAGCCAAGGGAGTCTGGGACATGGGGCTAGCGAGCAGTACTTC. Its protein is CATSQGSLGHGASEQYF.

A note on this clonotype: The germline gene is not matched at one end of the junction; a read error may be the cause. This chain links TRBV11-2 with TRBJ2-5; possible D gene TRBD2, 6 bases. Looked up from germline, CDR1 is SGHAT and CDR2 is FQNNGV. The CDR3 totals 14 residues. The chain's CDR3 is CDSSRPGRHETQYF. In nucleotides, the CDR3 is TGTGACAGCAGCCGCCCTGGGAGGCATGAGACCCAGTACTTC.

V and J are TRBV20-1 and TRBJ2-2; D is uncertain. CDR1 is DFQATT, CDR2 SNEGSKA, per germline (reference sequence). V lost 3 bases, J lost 2 bases, and 7 bases lay in between. The CDR3 sequence is 13 residues long. DNA of the CDR3: TGCAGTGCTAGGCCCCCTAACACCGGGGAGCTGTTTTTT. This codes for CSARPPNTGELFF.

This chain uses TRBV6-2 or TRBV6-3 with TRBJ1-2; the match to TRBD1 covers 7 bases. This CDR3 region has 13 residues. Unmatched junction bases numbered 10, after V lost 5 bases and J lost 10 bases. The germline V gene has CDR1 MNHEY and CDR2 SVGEGT. CDR3 nucleotide sequence: TGTGCCAGCAGTGAAACAGGGGAGTGCGACTACACCTTC. Residues: CASSETGECDYTF.

V is TRBV4-2 and J is TRBJ2-5; a weak D match, TRBD2 (6 bases). The CDR3 sequence is 17 residues long. The germline CDR1 and CDR2 sequences are LGHNA and YNFKEQ. The CDR3 is CAGSQTETRNVPETQYF. As DNA, the CDR3 is TGTGCTGGCAGCCAAACCGAGACTAGGAATGTCCCAGAGACCCAGTACTTC.

This clonotype was detected once. The conserved closing phenylalanine or tryptophan is absent in this CDR3, likely reflecting a read error. Because the CDR3's place on the DNA is in doubt, the DNA is left out and the CDR3 is given as listed by TCRdb. The rearrangement links TRBV28 to TRBJ2-7; no DNA check was done on the table's D call, TRBD1. The CDR3 length equals 15 residues, ends included. The germline CDR1 and CDR2 sequences are MDHEN and SYDVKM. CDR3 protein: CASSGTGALSYERYL.

Points on this clonotype: A read error may be the cause here, since a much bigger clone is one base away. This chain links TRBV7-9 with TRBJ2-6; perhaps TRBD2 as D (6 bases). Germline-derived CDR1 and CDR2 are SEHNR and FQNEAQ (reference sequence). This CDR3 has 14 amino acids. CDR3 in DNA: TGTGACAGCAGCTTAGCTGGCGGGACCAACGTCCTGACTTTC. It codes for CDSSLAGGTNVLTF. The variable domain in full, completed from reference TRBV7-9 and TRBJ2-6, reads DTGVSQNPRHKITKRGQNVTFRCDPISEHNRLYWYRQTLGQGPEFLTYFQNEAQLEKSRLLSDRFSAERPKGSFSTLEIQRTEQGDSAMYLCDSSLAGGTNVLTFGAGSRLTVL.

Note on this clonotype: Germline and junction disagree at one end, which may indicate a read error. The chain combines TRBV11-2 with TRBJ1-1; 12 nucleotides line up with TRBD1. Germline CDR1 and CDR2: SGHAT and FQNNGV. The CDR3 spans 15 residues. The CDR3 spells CVSGGTGGEGTETFF. The CDR3 bases are TGTGTCAGCGGGGGGACAGGGGGCGAGGGCACTGAAACTTTCTTT.

This clonotype was detected only once. Sequence at one end of the junction differs from germline and may be a read error. The J gene is TRBJ2-7, the V gene TRBV28; no firm D call. This CDR3 spans 14 amino acids. The germline gives CDR1 MDHEN, CDR2 SYDVKM. The CDR3 loop is CVSSTWAGSYGQYF. CDR3 nucleotides: TGTGTCAGCAGTACCTGGGCCGGCTCCTACGGGCAGTACTTC.

Of note for this clonotype: A junction boundary mismatches the germline segment, possibly from a read error. The chain joins TRBV4-2 to TRBJ2-7, with 8 positions matching TRBD2. Looked up from germline, CDR1 is LGHNA and CDR2 is YNFKEQ. The length of the CDR3 is 15 residues. CDR3: CVSSQGRTSFYEQYF. The CDR3 region has the DNA TGTGTCAGCAGCCAAGGCCGGACTAGCTTTTACGAGCAGTACTTC.

The CDR3 is CASNSIFSGIRETQYF. CDR3 coding DNA: TGTGCCAGCAACTCCATTTTTAGCGGGATACGCGAGACCCAGTACTTC. The chain carries TRBV28 and TRBJ2-5; 8 bases map to TRBD2. This CDR3 spans 16 amino acids. The V and J ends lost 7 bases and 5 bases, in that order; junction bases with no gene match: 15. Germline assignment: CDR1 MDHEN and CDR2 SYDVKM.

As to this clonotype: A much larger clone lies one base from this, so it may be a read error. The chain links TRBV30 to TRBJ2-2; 11 bases fit TRBD2. Trimming removed 2 bases from V and 4 bases from J; junction bases left unmatched: 9. The CDR3 length is 17 residues. Germline values: CDR1 GTSNPN, CDR2 SVGIG (reference sequence). In DNA form, the CDR3 reads TGTGCCTGGAGTCGTCCCGAGACTAGCGGGGCCACCGGGGAGCTGTTTTTT. This sequence encodes CAWSRPETSGATGELFF.

Comments on this clonotype: This may be a read error: a much more frequent sequence differs by one nucleotide. J is TRBJ2-5 and V is TRBV5-1; 10 nucleotides agree with TRBD2. The germline CDR1 and CDR2 sequences are SGHRS and YFSETQ. The CDR3 is 15 residues long. The CDR3 nucleotides read TGCGGCAGCAGCTTTGGGACTAGCGACCAAGAGACCCAGTACTTC. Its translation: CGSSFGTSDQETQYF.

In the case of this clonotype: The conserved phenylalanine or tryptophan normally closing the CDR3 is absent here, so this likely arose from a read error. This rearrangement joins TRBV12-3 or TRBV12-4 to TRBJ1-5; D perhaps matches TRBD1 (5 bases). The CDR3 is 13 residues long. The CDR3 DNA sequence: TGTGCCAGCAGTTTTGACAGCAATCTGCCCCAGCATTCT. It specifies CASSFDSNLPQHS.

About this clonotype itself: Mismatch with germline at one junction end may stem from a read error. The chain carries TRBV11-2 and TRBJ2-7; D may be TRBD2 (6 bases). Germline V CDR1 and CDR2: SGHAT, FQNNGV. The CDR3 consists of 14 residues. CDR3: CAGSRSIGSYEQYF. DNA of the CDR3: TGTGCCGGCAGCCGGAGTATCGGGAGCTACGAGCAGTACTTC.

This clonotype was seen a handful of times. The V and J genes are TRBV5-1 and TRBJ2-1; 12 bases align to TRBD2. CDR1 is SGHRS, CDR2 YFSETQ, per germline. This CDR3 has 16 amino acids. V gave up 4 bases and J gave up 6 bases; unmatched junction bases: 8. CDR3 sequence: CASSPRLAGVGNEQFF. In DNA form, the CDR3 reads TGCGCCAGCAGCCCCCGACTAGCGGGAGTGGGCAATGAGCAGTTCTTC.

The chain combines TRBV11-2 with TRBJ1-1, with a possible D match to TRBD1 (5 bases). Germline CDR1 and CDR2: SGHAT and FQNNGV. V was trimmed by 5 bases and J by 7 bases, leaving 35 bases between them. This CDR3 contains 20 residues. This CDR3 is CASSPHKHGHLRFRGYEAFF. CDR3 DNA sequence: TGTGCCAGCAGCCCACATAAGCACGGACACCTTCGCTTTAGGGGCTATGAAGCTTTCTTT.

In its sample, this clonotype was seen many times. The chain carries TRBV12-3 or TRBV12-4 and TRBJ1-1; the match to TRBD1 covers 8 bases. V shed 6 bases and J 8 bases; nucleotides not matched to a gene: 2. The CDR3 runs to 11 residues. In DNA form, the CDR3 reads TGTGCCAGCAGCCGGGACAGGGAAGCTTTCTTT. This sequence encodes CASSRDREAFF.

This clonotype was seen more than once but under ten times. The chain recombines TRBV28 with TRBJ2-1; 11 bases agree with TRBD2. V lost 7 bases and J lost 6; bases outside the gene matches: 5. The CDR3 loop spans 14 amino acids. Germline V gene sequence: CDR1 MDHEN, CDR2 SYDVKM. CDR3: CASTTSGSFNEQFF. CDR3 coding DNA: TGTGCCAGCACCACTAGCGGGAGTTTCAATGAGCAGTTCTTC.

As to this clonotype: Sequence at one end of the junction differs from germline and may be a read error. This sequence joins TRBV11-2 and TRBJ2-2, with 8 bases that match TRBD2. This CDR3 spans 16 amino acids. The germline gives CDR1 SGHAT, CDR2 FQNNGV. CDR3 amino acids: CTSSAWTSRVAGELFF. CDR3 coding DNA: TGTACCAGCAGCGCATGGACTAGCAGGGTAGCCGGGGAGCTGTTTTTT.

This chain connects TRBV28 to TRBJ2-3; D possibly corresponds to TRBD1 (6 bases). Germline CDR1 and CDR2: MDHEN and SYDVKM. The CDR3 is 15 residues long. The CDR3 nucleotides are TGTTCCTGTGTAGGGAACAGGGATACCACAGATACGCAGTATTTT. Protein sequence: CSCVGNRDTTDTQYF.

This clonotype has just one count. One base away lies a much larger clone, so this may be a sequencing read error. This chain connects TRBV2 to TRBJ1-5; D is unclear. The ends were cut back, 7 bases at V and 15 bases at J, with 16 bases in the middle. The CDR3 totals 11 residues. CDR1 is SNHLY and CDR2 is FYNNEI in the germline V gene. CDR3 nucleotides: TGTGCCAGCACTCAGGAGGGTAATCGGCATTTT. This translates into CASTQEGNRHF. The full variable domain, rest sourced from reference TRBV2 and TRBJ1-5, is EPEVTQTPSHQVTQMGQEVILRCVPISNHLYFYWYRQILGQKVEFLVSFYNNEISEKSEIFDDQFSVERPDGSNFTLKIRSTKLEDSAMYFCASTQEGNRHFGDGTRLSIL.

V usage is TRBV30 and J usage is TRBJ2-3; D not resolved. CDR3 length equals 10 residues. Germline CDR1 is GTSNPN and CDR2 is SVGIG (reference sequence). V was clipped by 8 bases and J by 5 bases, with 8 bases between them. The CDR3: CARLKDTQYF. For the CDR3, the DNA is TGTGCCCGCCTCAAAGATACGCAGTATTTT.